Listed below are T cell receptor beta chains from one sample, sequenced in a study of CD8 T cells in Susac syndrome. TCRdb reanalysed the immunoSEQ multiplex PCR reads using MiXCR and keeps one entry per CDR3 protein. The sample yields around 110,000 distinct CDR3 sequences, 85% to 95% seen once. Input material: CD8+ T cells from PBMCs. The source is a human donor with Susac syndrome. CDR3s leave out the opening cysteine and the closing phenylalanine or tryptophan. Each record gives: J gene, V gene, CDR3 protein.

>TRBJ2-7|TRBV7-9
ASSLSTYEQY
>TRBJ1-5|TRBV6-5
ASRTGQGNQPQH
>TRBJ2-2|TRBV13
ASSLGTGSTGELF
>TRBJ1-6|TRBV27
ASSLGGEPLH
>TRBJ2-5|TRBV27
ASSLMSGALSETQY
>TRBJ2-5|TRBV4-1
ASSQDLGQLWETQY
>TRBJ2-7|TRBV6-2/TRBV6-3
ASSKGQAESEQY
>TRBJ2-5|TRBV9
ASSPQRSQETQY
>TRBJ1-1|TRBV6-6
ASSTGTPEAF
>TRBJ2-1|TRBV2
ASTPGGSSYNEQF
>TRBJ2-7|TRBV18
ASSPLSGVTYEQY
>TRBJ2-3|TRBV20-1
SAKSVAGAWGTDTQY
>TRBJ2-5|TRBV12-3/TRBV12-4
ASSEALGGFQETQY